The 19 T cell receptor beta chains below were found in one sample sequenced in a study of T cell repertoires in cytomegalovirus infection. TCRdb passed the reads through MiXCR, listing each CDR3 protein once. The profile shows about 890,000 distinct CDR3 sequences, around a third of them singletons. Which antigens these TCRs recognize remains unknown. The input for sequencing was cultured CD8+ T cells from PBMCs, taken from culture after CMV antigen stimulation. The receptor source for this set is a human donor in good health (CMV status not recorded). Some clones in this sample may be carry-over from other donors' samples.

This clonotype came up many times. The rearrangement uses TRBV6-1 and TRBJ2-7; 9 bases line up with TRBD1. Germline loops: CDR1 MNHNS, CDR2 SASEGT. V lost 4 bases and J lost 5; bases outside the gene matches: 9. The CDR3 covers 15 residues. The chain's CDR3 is CASSAPGQGYHEQYF. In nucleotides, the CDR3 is TGTGCCAGCAGTGCACCGGGACAGGGTTACCACGAGCAGTACTTC.

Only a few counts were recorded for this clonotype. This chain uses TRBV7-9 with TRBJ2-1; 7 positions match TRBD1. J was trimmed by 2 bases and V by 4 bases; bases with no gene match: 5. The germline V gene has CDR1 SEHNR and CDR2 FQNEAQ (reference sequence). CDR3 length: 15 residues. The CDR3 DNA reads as TGTGCCAGCAGCTCCGACAGGGAGCCCTACAATGAGCAGTTCTTC. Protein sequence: CASSSDREPYNEQFF.

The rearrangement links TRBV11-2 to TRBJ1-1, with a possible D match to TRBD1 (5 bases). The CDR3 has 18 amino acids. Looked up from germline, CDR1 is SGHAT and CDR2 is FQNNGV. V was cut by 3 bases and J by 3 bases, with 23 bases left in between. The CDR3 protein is CASSFWRRRDGGYTEAFF. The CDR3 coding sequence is TGTGCCAGCAGCTTTTGGAGACGCAGGGACGGGGGATACACTGAAGCTTTCTTT.

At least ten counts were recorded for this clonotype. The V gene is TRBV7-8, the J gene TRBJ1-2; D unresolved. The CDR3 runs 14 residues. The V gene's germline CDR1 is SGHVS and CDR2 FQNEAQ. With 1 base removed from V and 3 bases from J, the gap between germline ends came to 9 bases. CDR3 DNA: TGTGCCAGCAGCTTAGGAGGGAGTTACTATGGCTACACCTTC. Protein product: CASSLGGSYYGYTF.

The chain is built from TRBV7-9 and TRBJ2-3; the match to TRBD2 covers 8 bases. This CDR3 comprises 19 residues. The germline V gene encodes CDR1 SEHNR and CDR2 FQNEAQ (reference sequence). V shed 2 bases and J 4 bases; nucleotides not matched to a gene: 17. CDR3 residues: CASSLLGGSTGGMADTQYF. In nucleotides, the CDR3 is TGTGCCAGCAGCTTATTGGGCGGGTCGACGGGGGGGATGGCAGATACGCAGTATTTT.

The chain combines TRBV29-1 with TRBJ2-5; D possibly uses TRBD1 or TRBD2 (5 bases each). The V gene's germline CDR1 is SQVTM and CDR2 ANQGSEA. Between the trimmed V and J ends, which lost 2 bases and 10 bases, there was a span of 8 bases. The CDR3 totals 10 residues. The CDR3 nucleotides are TGCAGCGTTGAAAGGGGAGACCAGTACTTC. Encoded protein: CSVERGDQYF. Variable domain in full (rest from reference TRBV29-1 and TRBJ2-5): SAVISQKPSRDICQRGTSLTIQCQVDSQVTMMFWYRQQPGQSLTLIATANQGSEATYESGFVIDKFPISRPNLTFSTLTVSNMSPEDSSIYLCSVERGDQYFGPGTRLLVL.

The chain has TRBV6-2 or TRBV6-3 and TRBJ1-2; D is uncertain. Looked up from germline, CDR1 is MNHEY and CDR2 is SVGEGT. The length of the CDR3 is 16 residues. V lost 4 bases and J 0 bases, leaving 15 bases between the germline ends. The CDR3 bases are TGTGCCAGCAGTTTACTTAATGAGGTGGCTAACTATGGCTACACCTTC. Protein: CASSLLNEVANYGYTF.

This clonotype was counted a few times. The CDR3 bases are TGTGCCAGCAGTGCCAGGGGCCAACTTAAAAACATTCAGTACTTC. Encoded protein: CASSARGQLKNIQYF. The chain employs TRBV2 and TRBJ2-4; D perhaps matches TRBD1 (6 bases). The ends were cut back, 4 bases at V and 4 bases at J, with 14 bases in the middle. Germline assignment: CDR1 SNHLY and CDR2 FYNNEI. The CDR3 consists of 15 residues.

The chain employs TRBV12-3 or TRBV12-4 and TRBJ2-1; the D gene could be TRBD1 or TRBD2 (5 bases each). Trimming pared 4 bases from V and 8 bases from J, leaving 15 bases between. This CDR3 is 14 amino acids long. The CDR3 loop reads CASSYSGTRDEQFF. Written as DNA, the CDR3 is TGTGCCAGCAGTTACTCCGGGACGAGGGATGAGCAGTTCTTC.

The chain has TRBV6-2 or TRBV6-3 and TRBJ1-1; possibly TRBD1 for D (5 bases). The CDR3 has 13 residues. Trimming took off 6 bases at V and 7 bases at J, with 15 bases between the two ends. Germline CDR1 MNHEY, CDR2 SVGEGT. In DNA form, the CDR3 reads TGTGCCAGCAGATACGGCACAGGAGTTGAAGCTTTCTTT. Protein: CASRYGTGVEAFF.

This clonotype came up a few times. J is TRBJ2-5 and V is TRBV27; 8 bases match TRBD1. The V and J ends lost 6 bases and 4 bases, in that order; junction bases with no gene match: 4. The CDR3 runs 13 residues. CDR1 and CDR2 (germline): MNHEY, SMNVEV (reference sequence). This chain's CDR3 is CASSTDRGETQYF. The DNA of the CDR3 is TGTGCCAGCAGCACCGACAGGGGAGAGACCCAGTACTTC.

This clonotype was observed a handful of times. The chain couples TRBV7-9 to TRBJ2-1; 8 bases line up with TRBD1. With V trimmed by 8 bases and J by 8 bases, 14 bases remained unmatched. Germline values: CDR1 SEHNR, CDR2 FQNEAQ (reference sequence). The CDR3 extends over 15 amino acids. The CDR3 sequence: CASPAATGAPHEQFF. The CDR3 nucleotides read TGTGCCAGCCCTGCCGCGACAGGGGCCCCTCATGAGCAGTTCTTC.

The CDR3 spells CSCQGLAGGADTQYF. The CDR3 coding sequence is TGCAGCTGCCAGGGACTAGCGGGGGGGGCCGATACGCAGTATTTT. The chain recombines TRBV29-1 with TRBJ2-3, with 16 bases identical to TRBD2. CDR3 length: 15 amino acids. The V gene end was trimmed by 8 bases and the J gene end by 6 bases; junction bases not matched to a gene: 8. Germline V lookup: CDR1 SQVTM, CDR2 ANQGSEA.

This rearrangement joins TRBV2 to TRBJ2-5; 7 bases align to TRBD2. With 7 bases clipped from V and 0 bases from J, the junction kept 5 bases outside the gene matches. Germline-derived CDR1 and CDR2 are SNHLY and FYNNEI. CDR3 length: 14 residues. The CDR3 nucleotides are TGTGCCAGCAAAACCGGGACTAACCAAGAGACCCAGTACTTC. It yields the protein CASKTGTNQETQYF.

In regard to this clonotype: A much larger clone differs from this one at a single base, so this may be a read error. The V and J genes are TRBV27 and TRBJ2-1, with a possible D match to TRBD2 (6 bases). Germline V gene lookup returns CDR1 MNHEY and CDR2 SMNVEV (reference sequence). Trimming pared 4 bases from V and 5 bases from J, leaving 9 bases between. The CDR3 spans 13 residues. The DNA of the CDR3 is TGTGCCAGCAGTTCTAGGAGGGACAATGAGCAGTTCTTC. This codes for CASSSRRDNEQFF.

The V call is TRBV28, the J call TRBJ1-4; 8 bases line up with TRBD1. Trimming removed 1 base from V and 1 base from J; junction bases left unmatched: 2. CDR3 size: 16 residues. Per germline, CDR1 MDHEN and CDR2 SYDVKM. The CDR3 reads CASSLYRGLTNEKLFF. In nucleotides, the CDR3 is TGTGCCAGCAGTTTATACAGGGGGTTAACTAATGAAAAACTGTTTTTT.

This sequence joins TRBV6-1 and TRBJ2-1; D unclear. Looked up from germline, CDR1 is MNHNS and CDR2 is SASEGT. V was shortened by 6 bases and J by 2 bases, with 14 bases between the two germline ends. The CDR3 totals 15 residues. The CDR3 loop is CASRPVGLAYNEQFF. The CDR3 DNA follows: TGTGCCAGCAGACCCGTCGGCTTGGCCTACAATGAGCAGTTCTTC.

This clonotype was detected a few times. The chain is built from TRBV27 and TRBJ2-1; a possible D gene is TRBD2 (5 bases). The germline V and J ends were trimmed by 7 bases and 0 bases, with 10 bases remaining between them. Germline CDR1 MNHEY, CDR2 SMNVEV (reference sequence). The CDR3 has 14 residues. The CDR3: CASKDLSSYNEQFF. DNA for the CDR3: TGTGCCAGCAAGGACTTAAGCTCCTACAATGAGCAGTTCTTC.

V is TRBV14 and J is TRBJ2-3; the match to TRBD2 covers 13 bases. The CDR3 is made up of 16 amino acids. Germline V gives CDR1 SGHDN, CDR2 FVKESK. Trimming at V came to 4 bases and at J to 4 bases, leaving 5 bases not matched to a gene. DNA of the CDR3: TGTGCCAGCAGCCCACTAGCGGGGGGGCAGGCAGATACGCAGTATTTT. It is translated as CASSPLAGGQADTQYF. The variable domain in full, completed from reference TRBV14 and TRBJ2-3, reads EAGVTQFPSHSVIEKGQTVTLRCDPISGHDNLYWYRRVMGKEIKFLLHFVKESKQDESGMPNNRFLAERTGGTYSTLKVQPAELEDSGVYFCASSPLAGGQADTQYFGPGTRLTVL.